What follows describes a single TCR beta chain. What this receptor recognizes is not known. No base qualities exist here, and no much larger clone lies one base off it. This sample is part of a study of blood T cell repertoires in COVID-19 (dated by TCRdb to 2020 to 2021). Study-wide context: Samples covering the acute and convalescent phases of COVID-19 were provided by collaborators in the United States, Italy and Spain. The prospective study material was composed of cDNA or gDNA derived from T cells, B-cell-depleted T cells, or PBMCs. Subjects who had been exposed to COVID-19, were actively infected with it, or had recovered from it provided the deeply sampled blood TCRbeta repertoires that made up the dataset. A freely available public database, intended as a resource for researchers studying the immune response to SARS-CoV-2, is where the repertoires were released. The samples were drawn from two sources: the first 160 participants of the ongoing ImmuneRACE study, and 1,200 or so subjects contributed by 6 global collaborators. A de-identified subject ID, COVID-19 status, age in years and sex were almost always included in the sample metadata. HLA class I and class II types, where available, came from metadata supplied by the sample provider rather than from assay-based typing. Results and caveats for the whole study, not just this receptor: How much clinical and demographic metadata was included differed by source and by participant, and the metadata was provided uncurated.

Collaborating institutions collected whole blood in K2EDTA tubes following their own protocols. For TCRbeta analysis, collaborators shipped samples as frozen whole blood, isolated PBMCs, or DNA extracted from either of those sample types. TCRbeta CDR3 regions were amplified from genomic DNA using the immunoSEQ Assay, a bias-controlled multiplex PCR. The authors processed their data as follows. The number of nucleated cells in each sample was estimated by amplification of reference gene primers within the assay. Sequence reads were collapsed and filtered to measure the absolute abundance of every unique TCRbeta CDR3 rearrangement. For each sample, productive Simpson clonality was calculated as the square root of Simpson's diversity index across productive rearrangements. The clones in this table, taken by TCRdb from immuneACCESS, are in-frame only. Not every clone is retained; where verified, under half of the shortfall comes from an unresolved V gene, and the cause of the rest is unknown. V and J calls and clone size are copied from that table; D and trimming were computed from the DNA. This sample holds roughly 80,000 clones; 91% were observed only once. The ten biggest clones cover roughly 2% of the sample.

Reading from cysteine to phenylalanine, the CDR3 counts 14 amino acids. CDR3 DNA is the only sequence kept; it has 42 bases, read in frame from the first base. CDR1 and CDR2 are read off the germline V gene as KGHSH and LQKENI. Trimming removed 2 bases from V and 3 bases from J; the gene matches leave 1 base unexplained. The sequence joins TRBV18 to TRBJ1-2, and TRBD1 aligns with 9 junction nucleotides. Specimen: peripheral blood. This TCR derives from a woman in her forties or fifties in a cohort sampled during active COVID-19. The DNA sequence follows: TGTGCCAGCTCACCAAGGGACAGGGACTATGGCTACACCTTC. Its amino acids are CASSPRDRDYGYTF.